Described below is a single TCR beta chain sequence and its context. This CDR3 spans 15 amino acids. Germline assignment: CDR1 SGHRS and CDR2 YFSETQ. Germline trimming cut 4 bases from V and 6 bases from J; bases unmatched to any gene: 10. The record originates from a study of cytomegalovirus exposure and HLA in healthy donors. On the study more broadly: Out of 398 genotyped donors, 81% belonged to the Caucasian-associated ancestry cluster.

Donors likely had unrecorded immune exposures despite being nominally healthy when sampled. Vbeta (60) and Jbeta (13) primers were used in the PCR. The assay was immunoSEQ multiplex PCR, and TCRdb's table has in-frame clones only and misses some. The sample consists of around 90,000 clones, 60% to 65% of them appearing once. Material for sequencing was PBMCs. The source of this sequence is a human donor in good health. The rearrangement joins TRBV5-1 to TRBJ2-3, with 8 bases aligning to TRBD2. CDR3 region: CASSGSGTGGDTQYF. The DNA for the CDR3 is TGCGCCAGCAGCGGCTCGGGAACGGGAGGGGATACGCAGTATTTT.